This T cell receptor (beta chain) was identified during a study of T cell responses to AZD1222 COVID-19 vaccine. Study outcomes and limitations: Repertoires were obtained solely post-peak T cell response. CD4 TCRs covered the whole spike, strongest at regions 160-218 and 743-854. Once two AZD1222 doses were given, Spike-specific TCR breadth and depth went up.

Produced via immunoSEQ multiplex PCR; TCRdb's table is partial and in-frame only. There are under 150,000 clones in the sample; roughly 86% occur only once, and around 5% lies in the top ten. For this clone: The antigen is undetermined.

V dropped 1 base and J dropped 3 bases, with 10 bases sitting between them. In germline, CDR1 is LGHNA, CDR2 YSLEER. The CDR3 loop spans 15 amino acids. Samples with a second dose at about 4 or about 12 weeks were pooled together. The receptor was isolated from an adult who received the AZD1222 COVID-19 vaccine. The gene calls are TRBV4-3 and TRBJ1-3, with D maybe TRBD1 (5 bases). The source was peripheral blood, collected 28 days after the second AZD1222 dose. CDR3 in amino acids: CASSQVEGYGNTIYF. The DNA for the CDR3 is TGCGCCAGCAGCCAAGTTGAGGGGTATGGAAACACCATATATTTT.